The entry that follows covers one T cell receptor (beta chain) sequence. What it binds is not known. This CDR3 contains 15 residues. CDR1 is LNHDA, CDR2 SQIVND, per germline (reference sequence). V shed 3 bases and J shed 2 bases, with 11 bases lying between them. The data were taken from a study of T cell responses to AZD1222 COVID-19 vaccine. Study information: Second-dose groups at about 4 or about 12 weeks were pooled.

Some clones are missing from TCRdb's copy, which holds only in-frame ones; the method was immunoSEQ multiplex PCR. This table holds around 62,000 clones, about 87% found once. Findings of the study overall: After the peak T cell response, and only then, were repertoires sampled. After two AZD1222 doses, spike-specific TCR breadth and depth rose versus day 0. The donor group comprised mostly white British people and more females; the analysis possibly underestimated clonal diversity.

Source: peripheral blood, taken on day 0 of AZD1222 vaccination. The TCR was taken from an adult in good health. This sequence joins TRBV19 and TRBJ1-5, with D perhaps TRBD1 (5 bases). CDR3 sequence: CASSILRGGNQPQHF. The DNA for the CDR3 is TGTGCCAGTAGTATCCTGAGGGGAGGCAATCAGCCCCAGCATTTT.